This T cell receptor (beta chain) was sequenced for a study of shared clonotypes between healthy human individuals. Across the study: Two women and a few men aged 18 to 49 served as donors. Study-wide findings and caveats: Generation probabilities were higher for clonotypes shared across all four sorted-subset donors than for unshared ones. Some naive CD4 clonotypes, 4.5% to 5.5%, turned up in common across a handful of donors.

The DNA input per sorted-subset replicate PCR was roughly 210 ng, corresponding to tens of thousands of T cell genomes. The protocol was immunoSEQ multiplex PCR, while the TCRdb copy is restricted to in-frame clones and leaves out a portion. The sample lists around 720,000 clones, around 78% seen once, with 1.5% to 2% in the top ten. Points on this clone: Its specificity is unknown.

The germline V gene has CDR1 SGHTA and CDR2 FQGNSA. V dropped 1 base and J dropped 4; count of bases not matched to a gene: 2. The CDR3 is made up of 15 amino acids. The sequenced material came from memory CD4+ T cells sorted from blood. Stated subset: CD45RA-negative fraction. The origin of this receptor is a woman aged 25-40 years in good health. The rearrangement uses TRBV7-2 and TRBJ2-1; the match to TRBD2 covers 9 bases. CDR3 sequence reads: CASSLGRGGYNEQFF. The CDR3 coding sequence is TGTGCCAGCAGCTTAGGGCGGGGGGGATACAATGAGCAGTTCTTC.